Listed below are T cell receptor beta chains from one sample, sequenced in a study of blood T cells in healthy people across ages. TCRdb processed the 5' RACE reads anew with MiXCR; each CDR3 protein has one entry. The data hold more than 1,000,000 distinct CDR3 sequences, with 20% to 25% observed a single time. The same specimen was also included in a second study, on T cells of mothers and their children.

Sequenced sample: blood. All receptors come from a girl aged 2 to 10 in good health. CDR3s include the opening cysteine and the closing phenylalanine or tryptophan. Fields, in order: V gene, D gene, J gene, clone size, CDR3 DNA, CDR3 protein. A D gene is named only where the DNA matches it firmly. Size values are once, few and many counts, or a class for expanded clones, and some rows have none.

TRBV12-5	.	TRBJ2-1	.	TGTGCTAGTGGTTTGGTTTTCAGGGGGGGAAACAGTGAGCAGTTCTTC	CASGLVFRGGNSEQFF
TRBV5-1	.	TRBJ1-4	.	TGCGCCAGCAGCCGGACAGAAAGTGAAAAACTGTTTTTT	CASSRTESEKLFF
TRBV11-3	TRBD1	TRBJ1-2	.	TGTGCCAGCAGTCACGACAGGGGCGGATATGGCTACACCTTC	CASSHDRGGYGYTF
TRBV4-3	TRBD2	TRBJ2-7	.	TGCGCCAGCAGCCAAGATGTGACTAGCGGGGTCTACGAGCAGTACTTC	CASSQDVTSGVYEQYF
TRBV10-3	.	TRBJ2-1	few	TGTGCCCTTCGCGGGGGCAGGGGTTCTTATGAGCAGTTCTTC	CALRGGRGSYEQFF
TRBV7-2	TRBD1	TRBJ2-6	few	TGTGCCAGCAGCCGGGGACAGCGTGGGGCCAACGTCCTGACTTTC	CASSRGQRGANVLTF
TRBV3-1	.	TRBJ1-1	few	TGTGCCAGCAGCCAAAGCGGGATGAACACTGAAGCTTTCTTT	CASSQSGMNTEAFF
TRBV27	.	TRBJ2-7	few	TGTGCCAGCAGTCCCCTTACGGGGAGCCCTTACGAGCAGTACTTC	CASSPLTGSPYEQYF
TRBV5-1	TRBD2	TRBJ2-1	few	TGCGCCAGCAGCGAACGATCGGGAGGCGTTGGTGGTGAGCAGTTCTTC	CASSERSGGVGGEQFF
TRBV7-9	.	TRBJ1-4	few	TGTGCCAGCAGCTTTGATGGGGGCGCGACTAATGAAAAACTGTTTTTT	CASSFDGGATNEKLFF
TRBV6-2/TRBV6-3	.	TRBJ1-5	.	TGTGCCAGCAGTTACTCGGGAGGGAACAGCAATCAGCCCCAGCATTTT	CASSYSGGNSNQPQHF
TRBV29-1	.	TRBJ2-5	.	TGCAGCGTTGAGTCGGAATTCAGGACTATGGCGGGGACCCAGTACTTC	CSVESEFRTMAGTQYF
TRBV4-2	TRBD1	TRBJ1-2	.	TGTGCCAGCAGCCAGGGTCAATTCGGGACAGGGGGCCCTCACTATGGCTACACCTTC	CASSQGQFGTGGPHYGYTF
TRBV28	.	TRBJ2-5	.	TGTGCCAGCAGTTTCGGACAGAAATTAGTGACCCAGTACTTC	CASSFGQKLVTQYF
TRBV11-2	TRBD2	TRBJ2-5	.	TGTGCCAGCAGCTACGGGACTAGCGGGATACAAGAGACCCAGTACTTC	CASSYGTSGIQETQYF
TRBV12-3/TRBV12-4	.	TRBJ2-5	few	TGTGCCAGCAGTTTCCCCAAATCAGGATCTTCCCAAGAGACCCAGTACTTC	CASSFPKSGSSQETQYF
TRBV20-1	TRBD1	TRBJ2-6	.	TGCAGTGCTCTACGGACAGGGGGGTCTGGGGCCAACGTCCTGACTTTC	CSALRTGGSGANVLTF
TRBV3-1	.	TRBJ2-4	.	TGTGCCAGCAGCCCTTTCCCACAGGGTGTTAACATTCAGTACTTC	CASSPFPQGVNIQYF
TRBV5-1	TRBD1	TRBJ2-1	few	TGCGCCAGCAACAATAACTTACAGGGGCCAGATGAGCAGTTCTTC	CASNNNLQGPDEQFF
TRBV7-9	.	TRBJ2-7	few	TGTGCCAGCAGACCGACTGGGACTCACCCCTACGAGCAGTACTTC	CASRPTGTHPYEQYF
TRBV6-6	.	TRBJ2-7	few	TGTGCCAGCGGCATAGTAGGGGCGTCCTACGAGCAGTACTTC	CASGIVGASYEQYF
TRBV7-9	TRBD2	TRBJ2-1	.	TGTGCCAGCAGCTTAGAAGCGGGAGGGACGTATGAGCAGTTCTTC	CASSLEAGGTYEQFF
TRBV10-3	.	TRBJ1-2	.	TGTGCCATCAGTGACCGGACGGATCGAGAGGGTTGGCACACCTTC	CAISDRTDREGWHTF
TRBV7-9	TRBD2	TRBJ2-1	many	TGTGCCAGCAGCCCTACTAGCGGGGGGGGCAATGAGCAGTTCTTC	CASSPTSGGGNEQFF
TRBV11-2	TRBD1	TRBJ1-2	.	TGCGCCAGCAGCTTAGTTGGGGACAGGTTGGCCCTCTATGGCTACACCTTC	CASSLVGDRLALYGYTF
TRBV15	.	TRBJ2-1	.	TGTGCCACCGCGCAGGGCGCCCGTCTTTACAATGAGCAGTTCTTC	CATAQGARLYNEQFF
TRBV29-1	.	TRBJ2-3	.	TGCAGCGTTAAGGGGGGGGGAGCAGATACGCAGTATTTT	CSVKGGGADTQYF
TRBV7-2	.	TRBJ1-3	few	TGTGCCAGCAGCTTCACAGGGCACCCTGGAAACACCATATATTTT	CASSFTGHPGNTIYF
TRBV29-1	.	TRBJ2-7	.	TGCAGCGTTGGGATCAGGAAAACGGACTACGAGCAGTACTTC	CSVGIRKTDYEQYF
TRBV20-1	TRBD1	TRBJ1-2	.	TGCAGTGCTAAGTCCGGGACAGGGGAGGGCTACACCTTC	CSAKSGTGEGYTF
TRBV28	TRBD1	TRBJ1-2	.	TGTGCCAGCAGACCTCCGGGACAGCTTAACTATGGCTACACCTTC	CASRPPGQLNYGYTF
TRBV29-1	TRBD2	TRBJ2-3	.	TGCAGCGTTGAAGACAGACTAGCGGGAGCTGGGGAGACACAGGATACGCAGTATTTT	CSVEDRLAGAGETQDTQYF
TRBV12-3/TRBV12-4	.	TRBJ1-1	few	TGTGCCAGCAGACGTTTGGGGGCCACTGAAGCTTTCTTT	CASRRLGATEAFF
TRBV20-1	.	TRBJ1-5	few	TGCAGTGCTAGAGATGGGTTGGGGAGGAATGGACCCCAGCATTTT	CSARDGLGRNGPQHF
TRBV11-1	.	TRBJ2-3	.	TGTGCCAGCAGCCACGAGGGGGGACTTAGCACAGATACGCAGTATTTT	CASSHEGGLSTDTQYF
TRBV6-1	.	TRBJ1-1	.	TGTGCCACGCGACTGGAGGGAAACACTGAAGCTTTCTTT	CATRLEGNTEAFF
TRBV12-3/TRBV12-4	.	TRBJ2-4	.	TGTGCCAGCCAAGATCCGGGACGAGGGAGAAACATTCAGTACTTC	CASQDPGRGRNIQYF
TRBV27	TRBD2	TRBJ2-7	.	TGTGCCGGGACTCGGACTAGCGGGAGCAACGAGCAGTACTTC	CAGTRTSGSNEQYF
TRBV12-3/TRBV12-4	.	TRBJ2-3	few	TGTGCCAGCAGTTTAATCGGGATACGGTATTTT	CASSLIGIRYF
TRBV5-5	.	TRBJ2-3	.	TGTGCCAGCAGCTTTTTTGACAGGGACTCAGATACGCAGTATTTT	CASSFFDRDSDTQYF
TRBV19	TRBD1	TRBJ2-7	.	TGTGCCAGTAGTATTGGGGACAGAGGCAGCTACGAGCAGTACTTC	CASSIGDRGSYEQYF
TRBV27	.	TRBJ1-4	few	TGTGCCAGCAGCGCGACAGGACGGTTGCTGTTTTTT	CASSATGRLLFF
TRBV7-2	.	TRBJ2-5	few	TGTGCCAGCAGCCTACACCCGGGGACCCAGTACTTC	CASSLHPGTQYF
TRBV7-3	TRBD1	TRBJ2-5	few	TGTGCCAGCAGCCCCACAGGGGCAGGGGCGGAGACCCAGTACTTC	CASSPTGAGAETQYF
TRBV29-1	TRBD1	TRBJ2-2	.	TGCAGCGCGGGACAGGCGGACACCGGGGAGCTGTTTTTT	CSAGQADTGELFF
TRBV7-2	.	TRBJ1-6	.	TGTGCCAGCACCCCCCGGATTGCAGCTACTAAAATATATAATTCACCCCTCCACTTT	CASTPRIAATKIYNSPLHF
TRBV6-6	.	TRBJ1-5	few	TGTGCCAGCAGTCAAACGACAGTCTATAGCAATCAGCCCCAGCATTTT	CASSQTTVYSNQPQHF
TRBV7-3	.	TRBJ1-2	.	TGTGCCAGCAGCTTAAATGGTTTGAGCGGCTACACCTTC	CASSLNGLSGYTF
TRBV7-9	TRBD1	TRBJ2-4	.	TGTGCCAGCAGCCCACAGGGGATGGGCAAAAACATTCAGTACTTC	CASSPQGMGKNIQYF
TRBV24-1	.	TRBJ2-3	.	TGTGCCACCAGTGATGTTTGGACTGGCACAGATACGCAGTATTTT	CATSDVWTGTDTQYF
TRBV4-1	TRBD2	TRBJ2-6	.	TGCGCCAGTAGCCAAGTCGGCGGTCGGCGGGAGGGTTATCCTGGGGCCAACGTCCTGACTTTC	CASSQVGGRREGYPGANVLTF
TRBV6-2/TRBV6-3	.	TRBJ2-1	many	TGTGCCAGCAGTCTAAAACCGGACAGCGACAATGAGCAGTTCTTC	CASSLKPDSDNEQFF
TRBV6-5	TRBD1	TRBJ1-1	.	TGTGCCAGCAGCCCCGGACAGGGGGCACTGATGAACACTGAAGCTTTCTTT	CASSPGQGALMNTEAFF
TRBV5-1	.	TRBJ2-3	few	TGCGCCAGCAGCTATCATGATAATTCAAGAACGCGCACAGATACGCAGTATTTT	CASSYHDNSRTRTDTQYF
TRBV3-1	.	TRBJ2-1	.	TGTGCCAGCAGATTAAGTGGCGGGGGCCTTCCCAATGAGCAGTTCTTC	CASRLSGGGLPNEQFF